One T cell receptor (beta chain) is described in this entry. Its matching antigen is unknown. The DNA is omitted, as the CDR3 cannot be located on it reliably, and the CDR3 follows TCRdb's listing. Germline CDR1 and CDR2: LNHDA and SQIVND (reference sequence). The CDR3 spans 19 amino acids, including both terminal residues. It was CD45RO-negative cells, positively selected for CCR7, that made up naive CD8 cells, with terminally differentiated effector memory CD45RA+ cells excluded. Sequencing was performed with immunoSEQ multiplex PCR; in TCRdb, only in-frame clones are kept and a portion is missing. Among about 680,000 clones listed, 90% to 95% were seen once. The record originates from a study of shared clonotypes between healthy human individuals. Study details: Used for every donor were three CD4 naive, three CD4 memory, two CD8 naive and one CD8 memory plate.

Study-wide results and limits: Memory subsets generally showed lower estimated richness than naive subsets. Some naive CD4 clonotypes, 4% to 6%, turned up in common across a handful of donors.

This chain joins TRBV19 and TRBJ1-1. Sequencing was performed on naive CD8+ T cells sorted from blood. The origin of this receptor is a man aged 25-45 years in good health. CDR3 amino acids: CASSIVVRARALSSAEAFF.